The 20 T cell receptor beta chains reported below all come from one sample, sequenced in a study of cytomegalovirus exposure and HLA in healthy donors. Method: immunoSEQ multiplex PCR; TCRdb's copy keeps in-frame clones and lacks some. The repertoire has more than 35,000 clones, 80% to 95% of them found once; the top ten carry 2.5% to 4%. The source material was PBMCs. Receptors originate from a man aged 18-30 years in good health and CMV-seronegative.

The chain has TRBV18 and TRBJ1-1; the match to TRBD1 covers 8 bases. The CDR3 is 15 amino acids. Germline values: CDR1 KGHSH, CDR2 LQKENI. V lost 3 bases and J lost 5; bases outside the gene matches: 8. CDR3 loop: CASSPTQGAGTEAFF. CDR3 nucleotide sequence: TGTGCCAGCTCACCTACGCAGGGGGCAGGGACTGAAGCTTTCTTT.

This clone came up a few times. This chain uses TRBV6-5 with TRBJ2-2; possible D gene TRBD2, 6 bases. Deletions cut 4 bases from V and 6 bases from J, with 15 bases between. Germline V gives CDR1 MNHEY, CDR2 SVGAGI. The CDR3 runs 15 residues. The DNA of the CDR3 is TGTGCCAGCAGTTTAACCATCCGACTAGCCGGGGAGCTGTTTTTT. This sequence encodes CASSLTIRLAGELFF.

The chain carries TRBV19 and TRBJ2-1, with D tentatively TRBD2 (6 bases). CDR1 is LNHDA and CDR2 is SQIVND in the germline V gene (reference sequence). The CDR3 spans 12 residues. Trimming took 5 bases from V and 7 from J, leaving 9 bases between them. The CDR3 DNA is TGTGCCAGTAGTCATAGCGGAAATGAGCAGTTCTTC. Translated, it gives CASSHSGNEQFF.

The chain is built from TRBV13 and TRBJ1-1; no definite D call. Germline V gives CDR1 PRHDT, CDR2 FYEKMQ (reference sequence). Trimming took 1 base from V and 1 from J, leaving 10 bases between them. This CDR3 region has 15 residues. This CDR3 reads CASSLVPTRNTEAFF. The CDR3 DNA is TGTGCCAGCAGCTTAGTGCCCACAAGGAACACTGAAGCTTTCTTT. Complete variable domain (other parts from reference TRBV13 and TRBJ1-1): AAGVIQSPRHLIKEKRETATLKCYPIPRHDTVYWYQQGPGQDPQFLISFYEKMQSDKGSIPDRFSAQQFSDYHSELNMSSLELGDSALYFCASSLVPTRNTEAFFGQGTRLTVV.

The chain recombines TRBV5-1 with TRBJ2-2, with D perhaps matching TRBD2 (6 bases). CDR1 is SGHRS and CDR2 is YFSETQ in the germline V gene. V was shortened by 4 bases and J by 5 bases, with 15 bases between the two germline ends. The CDR3 has 15 residues. This chain's CDR3 is CASSTLGGETGELFF. The CDR3 region has the DNA TGCGCCAGCAGCACTCTCGGGGGAGAAACCGGGGAGCTGTTTTTT.

The chain recombines TRBV5-6 with TRBJ2-6; D call uncertain. This CDR3 is 15 amino acids long. Between the trimmed V and J ends, which lost 6 bases and 0 bases, there was a span of 10 bases. Germline V gives CDR1 SGHDT, CDR2 YYEEEE. The CDR3 sequence: CASTFLNSGANVLTF. In nucleotides, the CDR3 is TGTGCCAGCACCTTCTTAAACTCTGGGGCCAACGTCCTGACTTTC.

The chain couples TRBV6-1 to TRBJ2-3, with a possible D match to TRBD2 (6 bases). V shed 5 bases and J shed 3 bases, with 15 bases lying between them. Germline-derived CDR1 and CDR2 are MNHNS and SASEGT. The CDR3 length is 15 residues. CDR3 amino acids: CASSRDSGFTDTQYF. The CDR3 region has the DNA TGTGCCAGCAGTAGAGATAGCGGATTTACAGATACGCAGTATTTT.

The chain carries TRBV29-1 and TRBJ1-1; 7 bases match TRBD1. The germline V gene has CDR1 SQVTM and CDR2 ANQGSEA. Trimming took 2 bases from V and 2 from J; bases not matched to a gene: 5. There are 14 residues in the CDR3. DNA of the CDR3: TGCAGCGTTGAACCCAGGGGGTTCAACACTGAAGCTTTCTTT. Translating gives CSVEPRGFNTEAFF.

The V gene is TRBV6-6, the J gene TRBJ1-2; D remains ambiguous. Germline loops: CDR1 MNHNY, CDR2 SVGAGI (reference sequence). The CDR3 sequence is 12 residues long. The V end was cut by 0 bases, the J end by 4 bases, with 3 bases between. DNA of the CDR3: TGTGCCAGCAGTTACTCTCGCTATGGCTACACCTTC. This translates into CASSYSRYGYTF.

CDR3 in amino acids: CASSLEAASREQYF. The DNA for the CDR3 is TGTGCCAGCAGCTTGGAGGCGGCCAGCAGAGAGCAGTACTTC. The chain is built from TRBV5-4 and TRBJ2-7; D unclear. Germline CDR1 reads SGHNT; CDR2 reads YYREEE (reference sequence). V gave up 0 bases and J gave up 7 bases, with 14 bases separating them. The CDR3 loop spans 14 amino acids. The full variable domain, completed using reference TRBV5-4 and TRBJ2-7, is ETGVTQSPTHLIKTRGQQVTLRCSSQSGHNTVSWYQQALGQGPQFIFQYYREEENGRGNFPPRFSGLQFPNYSSELNVNALELDDSALYLCASSLEAASREQYFGPGTRLTVT.

The chain couples TRBV29-1 to TRBJ1-1, with a possible D match to TRBD1 (6 bases). The CDR3 loop spans 10 amino acids. V dropped 5 bases and J dropped 8 bases, with 9 bases sitting between them. In germline, CDR1 is SQVTM, CDR2 ANQGSEA. CDR3 coding DNA: TGCAGCGTTTACAGGGAGGAAGCTTTCTTT. It codes for CSVYREEAFF.

The chain carries TRBV9 and TRBJ2-7; possible D gene TRBD2, 6 bases. The CDR3 consists of 13 residues. V gave up 3 bases and J gave up 3 bases, with 10 bases separating them. The germline CDR1 and CDR2 sequences are SGDLS and YYNGEE. Written as DNA, the CDR3 is TGTGCCAGCAGCGGGCCGCGGGGCTACGAGCAGTACTTC. Encoded protein: CASSGPRGYEQYF.

The V gene is TRBV4-1, the J gene TRBJ2-1; 8 nucleotides line up with TRBD2. Germline V CDR1 and CDR2: MGHRA, YSYEKL. The V and J ends lost 1 base and 7 bases, in that order; junction bases with no gene match: 6. The CDR3 consists of 15 residues. The CDR3 region is CASSQATGGLNEQFF. In nucleotides, the CDR3 is TGCGCCAGCAGCCAAGCTACGGGAGGGCTAAATGAGCAGTTCTTC.

Worth noting for this clone: Within the sample, other DNA sequences also encode this same CDR3. The V gene is TRBV27, the J gene TRBJ2-7; a possible D gene is TRBD1 (5 bases). CDR1 and CDR2 (germline): MNHEY, SMNVEV (reference sequence). The CDR3 extends over 15 amino acids. With 2 bases removed from V and 5 bases from J, the gap between germline ends came to 16 bases. The CDR3 protein is CASSLGGAPMDEQYF. The CDR3 DNA reads as TGTGCCAGCAGTTTAGGTGGGGCCCCGATGGACGAGCAGTACTTC.

The chain recombines TRBV5-5 with TRBJ1-3; weak D call: TRBD1 (5 bases). CDR3 size: 15 residues. In germline, CDR1 is SGHKS, CDR2 YYEKEE (reference sequence). With 4 bases removed from V and 0 bases from J, the gap between germline ends came to 11 bases. The CDR3 protein is CASSGHQSSGNTIYF. The CDR3, as DNA: TGTGCCAGCAGCGGACACCAGAGCTCTGGAAACACCATATATTTT.

CDR3 protein: CAISARLAGEQMQETQYF. The CDR3 DNA reads TGTGCCATCAGTGCCCGACTAGCGGGAGAACAGATGCAAGAGACCCAGTACTTC. The V call is TRBV10-3, the J call TRBJ2-5; TRBD2 agrees at 12 bases. The CDR3 extends over 18 amino acids. Germline V CDR1 and CDR2: ENHRY, SYGVKD. J lost 2 bases, V lost 4 bases, and 11 bases had no gene match.

CDR3: CASSATGEQPQHF. In DNA, the CDR3 is TGTGCCAGCAGCGCTACAGGGGAGCAGCCCCAGCATTTT. The genes are TRBV9 and TRBJ1-5, with 7 bases that match TRBD1. The CDR3 totals 13 residues. Germline loops: CDR1 SGDLS, CDR2 YYNGEE. V was pared by 3 bases and J by 7 bases, with 4 bases of the junction left unmatched.

The CDR3 DNA is TGCGCCAGCAGCCAGGGACAGACATACAATGAGCAGTTCTTC. It encodes CASSQGQTYNEQFF. This chain uses TRBV5-1 with TRBJ2-1; 7 bases map to TRBD1. Per germline, CDR1 SGHRS and CDR2 YFSETQ. V dropped 4 bases and J dropped 4; count of bases not matched to a gene: 5. The CDR3 has 14 amino acids. Drawing the rest from reference TRBV5-1 and TRBJ2-1, the complete variable domain is KAGVTQTPRYLIKTRGQQVTLSCSPISGHRSVSWYQQTPGQGLQFLFEYFSETQRNKGNFPGRFSGRQFSNSRSEMNVSTLELGDSALYLCASSQGQTYNEQFFGPGTRLTVL.

This clone was seen once. The J gene is TRBJ1-1, the V gene TRBV5-1, with 9 bases aligning to TRBD1. V lost 7 bases to trimming and J lost 3 bases; unmatched junction nucleotides: 1. Germline-derived CDR1 and CDR2 are SGHRS and YFSETQ. This CDR3 is built from 12 residues. CDR3 DNA sequence: TGCGCCAGCGGGACAGGGTACACTGAAGCTTTCTTT. Translated: CASGTGYTEAFF.

The CDR3 region is CASSDGFSNQPQHF. The CDR3 region has the DNA TGTGCCAGCAGTGACGGTTTTAGCAATCAGCCCCAGCATTTT. The chain couples TRBV6-1 to TRBJ1-5; D not resolved. The CDR3 loop spans 14 amino acids. V was cut by 3 bases and J by 0 bases, with 6 bases left in between. From germline, CDR1 is MNHNS and CDR2 SASEGT.